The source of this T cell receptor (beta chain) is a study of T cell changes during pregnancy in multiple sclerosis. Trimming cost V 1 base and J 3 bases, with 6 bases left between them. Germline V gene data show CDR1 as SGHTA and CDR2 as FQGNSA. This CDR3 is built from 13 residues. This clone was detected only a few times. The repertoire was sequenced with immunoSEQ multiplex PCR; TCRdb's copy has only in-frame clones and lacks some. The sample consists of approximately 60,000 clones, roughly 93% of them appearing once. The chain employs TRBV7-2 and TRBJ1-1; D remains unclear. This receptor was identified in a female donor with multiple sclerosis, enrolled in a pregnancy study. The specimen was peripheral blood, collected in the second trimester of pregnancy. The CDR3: CASSLDSDTEAFF. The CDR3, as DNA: TGTGCCAGCAGCTTAGATTCTGACACTGAAGCTTTCTTT.